This paragraph covers one TCR beta chain sequence. Its antigen is unknown. This entry belongs to a study of OX40 agonist ivuxolimab in advanced cancers. Study context: Averaging roughly 60 years in age, with a range of 23 to 79, the cohort was around 87% male.

Cycle 7 day 1, cycle 4 day 1, and baseline were the timepoints at which blood was sampled. Method: immunoSEQ multiplex PCR; TCRdb's copy keeps in-frame clones and lacks some. Among 50,000 or so clones, 75% to 90% were seen once, and the ten largest hold 9.5% to 15%. Whole-study findings and limits: The average count of expanded clones was higher among CD8+ T cells than among CD4+.

The material was CD4+ or CD8+ T cells sorted from blood, obtained in a trial of the OX40 agonist ivuxolimab. The TCR sequence derives from an adult with an advanced solid tumor such as melanoma, head and neck, liver or kidney cancer.

The CDR3 DNA is TGTGCCAGCAGTTTATGGTGGACAGGCACAGATACGCAGTATTTT. It yields the protein CASSLWWTGTDTQYF. This sequence joins TRBV27 and TRBJ2-3; D is possibly TRBD1 (6 bases). CDR3 size: 15 residues. The germline V gene has CDR1 MNHEY and CDR2 SMNVEV (reference sequence). The V and J ends lost 1 base and 1 base respectively, with 9 bases between them.